This T cell receptor (beta chain) was sequenced for a study of human T cells and chemical hapten exposure. Study-level information: The scalp of each patient received a weekly diphenylcyclopropenone dose for the full roughly 24-week study.

One entry per CDR3 protein, called by TCRdb with MiXCR from the RACE reads. The data hold about 110,000 distinct CDR3 sequences, with 12% observed a single time. A word on this clonotype: The antigen is not known.

V shed 2 bases, J shed 3 bases, and the junction held 3 bases outside the gene matches. CDR1 MNHEY and CDR2 SVGEGT come from the germline V gene. This CDR3 has 14 amino acids. Time point here: pre-sensitization, week 0. The treatment was: therapeutic diphenylcyclopropenone sensitization with weekly scalp DPC. At patch-test visits, sampling came before the patch test. Whole-study findings and limits: Donors' alopecia may make their immune response differ from healthy people's.

This material consisted of whole blood, taken in connection with sensitization to the hapten diphenylcyclopropenone (DPC). The origin of this receptor is a woman aged 50 to 60 with alopecia areata. Some clones in this sample may be carry-over from other donors' samples. This sequence joins TRBV6-2 or TRBV6-3 and TRBJ2-5; 7 nucleotides align to TRBD2. CDR3 nucleotide sequence: TGTGCCAGCAGTTACGGGCTAGCGGAAGAGACCCAGTACTTC. Protein: CASSYGLAEETQYF.